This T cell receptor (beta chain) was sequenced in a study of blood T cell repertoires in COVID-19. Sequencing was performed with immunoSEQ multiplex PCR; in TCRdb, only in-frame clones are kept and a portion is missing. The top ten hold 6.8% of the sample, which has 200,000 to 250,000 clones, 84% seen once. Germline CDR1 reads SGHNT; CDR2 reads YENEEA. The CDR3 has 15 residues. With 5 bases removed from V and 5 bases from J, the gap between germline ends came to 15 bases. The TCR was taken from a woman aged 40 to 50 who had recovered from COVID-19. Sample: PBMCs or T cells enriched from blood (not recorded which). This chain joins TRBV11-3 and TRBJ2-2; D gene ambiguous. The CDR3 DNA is TGTGCCAGCAGCCCATGGTACACCGATACCGGGGAGCTGTTTTTT. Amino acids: CASSPWYTDTGELFF. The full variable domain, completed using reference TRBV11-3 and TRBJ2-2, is EAGVVQSPRYKIIEKKQPVAFWCNPISGHNTLYWYLQNLGQGPELLIRYENEEAVDDSQLPKDRFSAERLKGVDSTLKIQPAELGDSAVYLCASSPWYTDTGELFFGEGSRLTVL.